The entry below gives a single TCR beta chain sequence along with its context. Its antigen is not identified. This entry belongs to a study of OX40 agonist ivuxolimab in advanced cancers. As for the study in general: Patients took ivuxolimab, an agonistic anti-OX40 (CD134) antibody. A male proportion of more than 75% was recorded, with mean age approximately 57 years and range about 23 to 90.

Study results and limitations: CD8+ T cells averaged more expanded clones than CD4+.

There are 14 residues in the CDR3. CDR1 is MNHEY and CDR2 is SVGAGI in the germline V gene. J lost 8 bases, V lost 1 base, and 6 bases had no gene match. Generated by immunoSEQ multiplex PCR, the TCRdb table keeps only in-frame clones and is missing some. Of roughly 30,000 clones listed, 70% to 90% were seen once; the top ten hold 28%. The source of this sequence is an adult with an advanced solid tumor such as melanoma, head and neck, liver or kidney cancer. The material was CD4+ or CD8+ T cells sorted from blood, obtained in a trial of the OX40 agonist ivuxolimab. The chain carries TRBV6-5 and TRBJ1-1, with TRBD1 matching 8 bases. The CDR3 is CASSYFRTGSEAFF. For the CDR3, the DNA is TGTGCCAGCAGTTACTTCAGGACAGGGTCCGAAGCTTTCTTT.